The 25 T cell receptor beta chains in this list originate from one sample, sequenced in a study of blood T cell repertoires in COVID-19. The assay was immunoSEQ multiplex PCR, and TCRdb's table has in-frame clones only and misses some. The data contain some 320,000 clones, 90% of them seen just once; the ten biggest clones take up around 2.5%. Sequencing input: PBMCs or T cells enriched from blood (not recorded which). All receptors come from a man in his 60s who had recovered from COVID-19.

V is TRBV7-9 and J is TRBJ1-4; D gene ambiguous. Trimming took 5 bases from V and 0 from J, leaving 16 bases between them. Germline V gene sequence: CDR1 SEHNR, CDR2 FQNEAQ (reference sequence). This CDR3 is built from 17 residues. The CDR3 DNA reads TGTGCCAGCAGCCCTCGGGTGGTTAGTGCAACTAATGAAAAACTGTTTTTT. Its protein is CASSPRVVSATNEKLFF.

CDR3 bases: TGTGCCAGTAGTTCAGGGACTAGCGGGGGGGTCGACTACAATGAGCAGTTCTTC. Translating it yields CASSSGTSGGVDYNEQFF. The chain combines TRBV19 with TRBJ2-1, with TRBD2 identical over 16 bases. The CDR3 length is 18 residues. V lost 5 bases, J lost 3 bases, and 7 bases stayed unmatched. Germline CDR1 is LNHDA and CDR2 is SQIVND (reference sequence).

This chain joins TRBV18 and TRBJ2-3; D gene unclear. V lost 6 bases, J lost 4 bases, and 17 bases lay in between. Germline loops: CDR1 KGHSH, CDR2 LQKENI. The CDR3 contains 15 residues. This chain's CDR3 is CASSKLRREADTQYF. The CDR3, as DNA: TGTGCCAGCTCCAAGTTGCGACGAGAGGCAGATACGCAGTATTTT.

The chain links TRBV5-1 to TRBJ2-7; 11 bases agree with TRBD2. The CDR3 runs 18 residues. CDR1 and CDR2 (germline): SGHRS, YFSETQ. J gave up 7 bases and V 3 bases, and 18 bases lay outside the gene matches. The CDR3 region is CASSYGTSGEIKPGEQYF. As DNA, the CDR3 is TGCGCCAGCAGCTACGGGACTAGCGGCGAAATAAAACCGGGGGAGCAGTACTTC.

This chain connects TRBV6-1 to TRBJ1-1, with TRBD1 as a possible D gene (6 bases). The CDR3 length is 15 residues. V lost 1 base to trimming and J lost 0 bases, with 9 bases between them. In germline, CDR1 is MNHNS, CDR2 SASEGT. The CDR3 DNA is TGTGCCAGCAGTGAAGTAGGGGGAATGAACACTGAAGCTTTCTTT. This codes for CASSEVGGMNTEAFF.

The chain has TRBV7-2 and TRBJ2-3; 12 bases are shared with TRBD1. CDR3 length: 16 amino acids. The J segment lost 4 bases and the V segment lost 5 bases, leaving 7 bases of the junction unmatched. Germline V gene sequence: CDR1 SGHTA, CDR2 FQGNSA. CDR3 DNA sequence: TGTGCCAGCAGCGCACCGGGACAGGGGGCGGCAGATACGCAGTATTTT. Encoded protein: CASSAPGQGAADTQYF.

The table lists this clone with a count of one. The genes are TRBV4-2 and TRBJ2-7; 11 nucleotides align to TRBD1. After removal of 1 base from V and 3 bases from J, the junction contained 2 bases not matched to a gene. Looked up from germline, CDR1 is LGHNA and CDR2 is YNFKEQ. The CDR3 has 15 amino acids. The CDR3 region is CASSQAGTGGYEQYF. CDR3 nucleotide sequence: TGTGCCAGCAGCCAAGCCGGGACAGGGGGCTACGAGCAGTACTTC.

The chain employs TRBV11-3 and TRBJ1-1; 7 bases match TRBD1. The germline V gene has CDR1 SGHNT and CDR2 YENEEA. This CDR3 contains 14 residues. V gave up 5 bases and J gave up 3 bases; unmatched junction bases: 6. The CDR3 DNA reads TGTGCCAGCAGCCGGGGACAGAGGGACACTGAAGCTTTCTTT. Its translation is CASSRGQRDTEAFF.

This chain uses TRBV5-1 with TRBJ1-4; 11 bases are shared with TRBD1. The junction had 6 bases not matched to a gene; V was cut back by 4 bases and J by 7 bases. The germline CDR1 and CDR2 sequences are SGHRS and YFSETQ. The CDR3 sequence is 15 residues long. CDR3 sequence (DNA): TGCGCCAGCAGCGCCCGGACAGGGGGCGGTGAAAAACTGTTTTTT. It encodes CASSARTGGGEKLFF.

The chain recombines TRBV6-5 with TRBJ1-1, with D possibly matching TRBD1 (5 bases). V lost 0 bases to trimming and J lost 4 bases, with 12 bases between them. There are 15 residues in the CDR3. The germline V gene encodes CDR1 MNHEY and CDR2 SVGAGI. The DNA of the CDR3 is TGTGCCAGCAGTTACTCAGGGGCGCATGGCACTGAAGCTTTCTTT. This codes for CASSYSGAHGTEAFF.

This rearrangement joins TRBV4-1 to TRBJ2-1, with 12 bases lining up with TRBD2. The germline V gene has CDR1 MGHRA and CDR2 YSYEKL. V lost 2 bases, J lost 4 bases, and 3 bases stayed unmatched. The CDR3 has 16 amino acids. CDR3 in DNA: TGCGCCAGCAGCCAACTGGGACTAGCGGGTTACAATGAGCAGTTCTTC. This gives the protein CASSQLGLAGYNEQFF.

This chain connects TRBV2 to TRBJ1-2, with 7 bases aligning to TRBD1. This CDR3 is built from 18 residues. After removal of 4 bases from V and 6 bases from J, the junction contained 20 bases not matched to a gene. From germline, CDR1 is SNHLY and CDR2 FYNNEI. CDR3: CASSVGLWDRRRLDGYTF. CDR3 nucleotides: TGTGCCAGCAGTGTAGGGTTATGGGACAGAAGAAGATTGGATGGCTACACCTTC. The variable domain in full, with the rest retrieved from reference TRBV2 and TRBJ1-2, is EPEVTQTPSHQVTQMGQEVILRCVPISNHLYFYWYRQILGQKVEFLVSFYNNEISEKSEIFDDQFSVERPDGSNFTLKIRSTKLEDSAMYFCASSVGLWDRRRLDGYTFGSGTRLTVV.

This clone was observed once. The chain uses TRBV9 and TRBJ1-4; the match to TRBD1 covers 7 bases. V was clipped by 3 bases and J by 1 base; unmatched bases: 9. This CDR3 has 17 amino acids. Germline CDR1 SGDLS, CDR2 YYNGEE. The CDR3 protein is CASSARQGRGTNEKLFF. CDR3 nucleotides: TGTGCCAGCAGCGCCAGACAGGGCCGAGGAACTAATGAAAAACTGTTTTTT.

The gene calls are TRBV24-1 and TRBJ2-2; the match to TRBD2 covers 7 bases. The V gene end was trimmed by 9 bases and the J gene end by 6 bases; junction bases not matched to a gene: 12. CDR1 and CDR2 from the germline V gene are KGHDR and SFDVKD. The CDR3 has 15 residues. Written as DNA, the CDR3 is TGTGCCACCTCCGGGGCGGGAGTAGGTGCCGGGGAGCTGTTTTTT. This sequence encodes CATSGAGVGAGELFF.

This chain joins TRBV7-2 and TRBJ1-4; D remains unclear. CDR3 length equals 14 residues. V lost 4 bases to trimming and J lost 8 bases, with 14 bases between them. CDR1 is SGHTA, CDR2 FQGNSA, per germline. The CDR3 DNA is TGTGCCAGCAGCTCGGGGATTGTCGGCGAAAAACTGTTTTTT. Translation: CASSSGIVGEKLFF.

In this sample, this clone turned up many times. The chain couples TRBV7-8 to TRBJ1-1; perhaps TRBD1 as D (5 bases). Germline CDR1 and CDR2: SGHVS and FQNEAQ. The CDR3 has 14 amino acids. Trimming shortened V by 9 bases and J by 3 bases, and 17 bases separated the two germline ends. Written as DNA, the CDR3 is TGTGCCAGTCCAATGGGAGGGGCGGACACTGAAGCTTTCTTT. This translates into CASPMGGADTEAFF.

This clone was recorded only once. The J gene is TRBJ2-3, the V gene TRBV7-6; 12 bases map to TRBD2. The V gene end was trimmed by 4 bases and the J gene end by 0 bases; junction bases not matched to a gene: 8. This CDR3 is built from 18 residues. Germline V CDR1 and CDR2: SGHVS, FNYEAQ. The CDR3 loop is CASSWTPGLAGSTDTQYF. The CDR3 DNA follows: TGTGCCAGCAGCTGGACGCCGGGACTAGCGGGTAGCACAGATACGCAGTATTTT.

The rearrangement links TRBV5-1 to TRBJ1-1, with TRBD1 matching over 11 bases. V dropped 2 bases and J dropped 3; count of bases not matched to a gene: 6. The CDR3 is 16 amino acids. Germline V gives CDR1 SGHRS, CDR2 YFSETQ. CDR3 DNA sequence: TGCGCCAGCAGCTTCGGACAGGGGGCTTCGGACACTGAAGCTTTCTTT. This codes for CASSFGQGASDTEAFF.

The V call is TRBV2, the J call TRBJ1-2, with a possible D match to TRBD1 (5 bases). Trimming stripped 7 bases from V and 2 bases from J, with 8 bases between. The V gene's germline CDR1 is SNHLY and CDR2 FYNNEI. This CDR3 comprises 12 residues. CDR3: CASIGGNYGYTF. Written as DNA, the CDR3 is TGTGCCAGCATTGGGGGGAACTATGGCTACACCTTC.

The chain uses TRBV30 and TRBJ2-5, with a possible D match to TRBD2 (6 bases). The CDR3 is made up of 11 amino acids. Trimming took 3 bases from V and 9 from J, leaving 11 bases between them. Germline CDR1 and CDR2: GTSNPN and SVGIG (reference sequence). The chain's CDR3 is CAWRDRRAQYF. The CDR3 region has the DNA TGTGCCTGGAGGGATCGGAGGGCCCAGTACTTC.

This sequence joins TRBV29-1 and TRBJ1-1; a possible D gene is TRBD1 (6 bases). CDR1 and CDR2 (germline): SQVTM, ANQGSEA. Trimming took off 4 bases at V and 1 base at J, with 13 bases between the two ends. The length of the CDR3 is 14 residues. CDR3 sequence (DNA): TGCAGCGTTGGTCCTCAAGGGGGGAACACTGAAGCTTTCTTT. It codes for CSVGPQGGNTEAFF.

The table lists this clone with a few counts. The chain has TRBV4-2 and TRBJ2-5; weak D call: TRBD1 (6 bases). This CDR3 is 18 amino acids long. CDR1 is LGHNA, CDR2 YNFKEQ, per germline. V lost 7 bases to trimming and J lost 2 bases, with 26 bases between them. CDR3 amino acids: CASTEGLGKGVRQETQYF. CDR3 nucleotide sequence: TGTGCCAGCACAGAAGGCCTTGGGAAGGGGGTCAGGCAAGAGACCCAGTACTTC.

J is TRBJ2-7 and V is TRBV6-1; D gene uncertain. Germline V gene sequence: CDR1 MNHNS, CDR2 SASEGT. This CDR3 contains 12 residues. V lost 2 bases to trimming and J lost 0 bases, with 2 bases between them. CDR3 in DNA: TGTGCCAGCAGTGAACGCTCCTACGAGCAGTACTTC. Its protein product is CASSERSYEQYF.

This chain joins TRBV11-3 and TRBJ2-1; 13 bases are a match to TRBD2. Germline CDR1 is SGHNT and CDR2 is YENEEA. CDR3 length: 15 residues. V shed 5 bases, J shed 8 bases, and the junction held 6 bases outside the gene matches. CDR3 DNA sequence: TGTGCCAGCAGCGGTAGGACTAGCGGGAGATATGAGCAGTTCTTC. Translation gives CASSGRTSGRYEQFF.

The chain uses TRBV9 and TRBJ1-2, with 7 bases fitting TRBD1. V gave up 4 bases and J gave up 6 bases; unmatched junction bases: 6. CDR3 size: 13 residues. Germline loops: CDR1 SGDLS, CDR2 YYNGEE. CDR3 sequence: CASSPRDSNGYTF. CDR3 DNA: TGTGCCAGCAGCCCAAGGGACAGCAATGGCTACACCTTC.